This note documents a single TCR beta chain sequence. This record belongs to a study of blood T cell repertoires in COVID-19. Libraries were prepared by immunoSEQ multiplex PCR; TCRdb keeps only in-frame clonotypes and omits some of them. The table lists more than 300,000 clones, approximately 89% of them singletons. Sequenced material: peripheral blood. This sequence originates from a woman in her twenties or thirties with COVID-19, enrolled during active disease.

CDR3 DNA sequence: TGTGCCAGCAGCTCCTATTCCGGGACAGGGGGCTACGCGAACACCGGGGAGCTGTTTTTT. It yields the protein CASSSYSGTGGYANTGELFF. The chain carries TRBV5-8 and TRBJ2-2; 12 bases agree with TRBD1. Trimming removed 3 bases from V and 0 bases from J; junction bases left unmatched: 12. This CDR3 has 20 amino acids. CDR1 SGHTS and CDR2 YDEGEE come from the germline V gene.